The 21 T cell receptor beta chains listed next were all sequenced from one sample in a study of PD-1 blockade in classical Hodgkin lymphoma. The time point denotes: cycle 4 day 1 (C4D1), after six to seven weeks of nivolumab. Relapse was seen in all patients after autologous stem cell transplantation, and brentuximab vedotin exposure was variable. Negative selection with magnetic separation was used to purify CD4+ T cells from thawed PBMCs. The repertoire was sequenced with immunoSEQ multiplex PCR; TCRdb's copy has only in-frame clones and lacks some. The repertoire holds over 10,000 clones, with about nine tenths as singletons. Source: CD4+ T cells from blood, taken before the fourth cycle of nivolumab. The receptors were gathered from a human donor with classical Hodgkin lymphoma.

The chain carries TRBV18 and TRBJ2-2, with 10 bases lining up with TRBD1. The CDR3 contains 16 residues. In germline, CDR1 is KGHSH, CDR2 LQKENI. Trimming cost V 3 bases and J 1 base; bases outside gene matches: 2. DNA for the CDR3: TGTGCCAGCTCACCCTGGACAGGGGGGAACACCGGGGAGCTGTTTTTT. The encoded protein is CASSPWTGGNTGELFF.

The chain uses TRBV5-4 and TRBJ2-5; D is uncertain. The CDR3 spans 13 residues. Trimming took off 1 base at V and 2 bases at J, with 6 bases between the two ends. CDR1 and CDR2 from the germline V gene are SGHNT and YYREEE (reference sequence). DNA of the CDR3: TGTGCCAGCAGCTTGAGAGGTCAAGAGACCCAGTACTTC. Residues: CASSLRGQETQYF.

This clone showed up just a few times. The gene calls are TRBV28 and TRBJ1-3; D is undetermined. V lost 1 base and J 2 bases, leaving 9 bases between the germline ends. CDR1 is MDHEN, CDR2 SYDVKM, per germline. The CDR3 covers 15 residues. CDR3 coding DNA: TGTGCCAGCAGTTTATATGTCCAGACTGGAAACACCATATATTTT. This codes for CASSLYVQTGNTIYF.

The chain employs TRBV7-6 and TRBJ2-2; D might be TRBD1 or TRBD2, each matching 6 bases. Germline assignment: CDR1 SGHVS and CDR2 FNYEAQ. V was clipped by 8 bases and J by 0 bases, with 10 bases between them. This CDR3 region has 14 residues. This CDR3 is CASRRGTNTGELFF. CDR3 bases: TGTGCCAGCCGGAGGGGGACGAACACCGGGGAGCTGTTTTTT.

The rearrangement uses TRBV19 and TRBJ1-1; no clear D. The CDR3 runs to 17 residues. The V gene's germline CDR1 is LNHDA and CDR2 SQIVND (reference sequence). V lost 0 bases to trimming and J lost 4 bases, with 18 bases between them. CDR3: CASSIDRLMGIVTEAFF. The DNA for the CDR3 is TGTGCCAGTAGTATAGATCGTCTTATGGGTATCGTCACTGAAGCTTTCTTT.

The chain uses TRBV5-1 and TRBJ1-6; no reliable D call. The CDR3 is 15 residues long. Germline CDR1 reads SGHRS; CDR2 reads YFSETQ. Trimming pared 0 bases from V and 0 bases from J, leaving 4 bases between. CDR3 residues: CASSLGLSYNSPLHF. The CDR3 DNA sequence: TGCGCCAGCAGCTTGGGACTCTCCTATAATTCACCCCTCCACTTT.

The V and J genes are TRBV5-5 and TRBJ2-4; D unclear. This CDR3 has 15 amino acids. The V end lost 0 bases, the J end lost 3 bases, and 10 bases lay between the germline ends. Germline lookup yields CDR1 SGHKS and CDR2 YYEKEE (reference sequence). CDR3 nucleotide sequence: TGTGCCAGCAGCTTGGCAGGTCCTGGCAAAAACATTCAGTACTTC. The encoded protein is CASSLAGPGKNIQYF.

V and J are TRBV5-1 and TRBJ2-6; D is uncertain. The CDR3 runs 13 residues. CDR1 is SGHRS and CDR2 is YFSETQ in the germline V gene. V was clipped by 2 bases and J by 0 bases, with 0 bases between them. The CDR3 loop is CASSFSGANVLTF. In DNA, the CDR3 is TGCGCCAGCAGCTTCTCTGGGGCCAACGTCCTGACTTTC.

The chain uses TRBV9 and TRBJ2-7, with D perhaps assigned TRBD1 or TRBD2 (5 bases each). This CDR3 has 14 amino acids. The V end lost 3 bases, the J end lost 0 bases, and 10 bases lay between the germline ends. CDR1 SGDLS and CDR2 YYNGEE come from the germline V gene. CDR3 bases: TGTGCCAGCAGCGAGGGACCTAGCTCCTACGAGCAGTACTTC. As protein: CASSEGPSSYEQYF.

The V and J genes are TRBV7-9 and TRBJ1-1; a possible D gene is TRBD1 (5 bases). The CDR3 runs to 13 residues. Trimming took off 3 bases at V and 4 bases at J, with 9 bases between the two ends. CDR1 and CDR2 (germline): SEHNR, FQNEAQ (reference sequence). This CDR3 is CASSLGRTTEAFF. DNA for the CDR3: TGTGCCAGCAGCTTGGGGCGAACCACTGAAGCTTTCTTT.

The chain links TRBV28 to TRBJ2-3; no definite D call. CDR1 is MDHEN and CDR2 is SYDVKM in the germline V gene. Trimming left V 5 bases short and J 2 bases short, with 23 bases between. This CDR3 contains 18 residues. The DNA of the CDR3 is TGTGCCAGCAGTGATATTCCCCGTCGTCCACGTTACACAGATACGCAGTATTTT. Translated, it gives CASSDIPRRPRYTDTQYF.

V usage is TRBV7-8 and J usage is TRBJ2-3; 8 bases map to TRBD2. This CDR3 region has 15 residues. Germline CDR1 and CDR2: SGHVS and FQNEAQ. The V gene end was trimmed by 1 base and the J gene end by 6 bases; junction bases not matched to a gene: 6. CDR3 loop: CASSLGTSYQDTQYF. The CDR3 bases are TGTGCCAGCAGCTTAGGGACTAGCTACCAGGATACGCAGTATTTT.

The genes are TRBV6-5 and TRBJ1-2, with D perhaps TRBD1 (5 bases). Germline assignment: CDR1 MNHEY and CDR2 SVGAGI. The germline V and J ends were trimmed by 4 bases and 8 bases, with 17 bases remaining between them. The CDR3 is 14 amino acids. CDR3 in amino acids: CASSFKGPGAGYTF. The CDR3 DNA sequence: TGTGCCAGCAGTTTCAAGGGACCGGGAGCGGGCTACACCTTC.

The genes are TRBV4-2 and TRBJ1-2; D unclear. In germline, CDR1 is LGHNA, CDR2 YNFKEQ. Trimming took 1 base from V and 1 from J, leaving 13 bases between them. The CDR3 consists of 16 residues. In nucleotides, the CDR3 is TGTGCCAGCAGCCAAGTAGGAACGGAAGTTAACTATGGCTACACCTTC. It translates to CASSQVGTEVNYGYTF.

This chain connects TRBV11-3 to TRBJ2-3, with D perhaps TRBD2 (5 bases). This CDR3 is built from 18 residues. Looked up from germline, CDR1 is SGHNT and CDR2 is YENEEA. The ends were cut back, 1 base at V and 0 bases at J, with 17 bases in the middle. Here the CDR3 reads CASSLGTSGLFSTDTQYF. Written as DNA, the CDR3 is TGTGCCAGCAGCTTAGGAACGTCTGGACTGTTTAGCACAGATACGCAGTATTTT.

This chain's CDR3 is CASSRRDRFIYEQYF. The DNA of the CDR3 is TGTGCCAGCAGCCGCCGGGACAGGTTTATTTACGAGCAGTACTTC. The chain uses TRBV7-2 and TRBJ2-7; 8 bases fit TRBD1. The V segment lost 5 bases and the J segment 4 bases; nucleotides outside the gene matches: 10. There are 15 residues in the CDR3. The germline CDR1 and CDR2 sequences are SGHTA and FQGNSA.

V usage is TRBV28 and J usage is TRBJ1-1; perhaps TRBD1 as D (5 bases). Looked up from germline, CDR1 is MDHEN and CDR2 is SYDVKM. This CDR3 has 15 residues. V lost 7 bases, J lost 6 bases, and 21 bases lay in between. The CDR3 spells CASKNPGQGYSEAFF. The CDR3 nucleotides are TGTGCCAGCAAGAACCCGGGGCAGGGCTACTCTGAAGCTTTCTTT.

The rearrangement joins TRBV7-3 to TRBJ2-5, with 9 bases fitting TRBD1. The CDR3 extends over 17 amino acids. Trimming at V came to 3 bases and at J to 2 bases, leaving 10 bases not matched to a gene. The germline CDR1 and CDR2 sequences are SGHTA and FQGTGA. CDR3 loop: CASSFGPLGQGQETQYF. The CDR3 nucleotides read TGTGCCAGCAGCTTCGGCCCCCTAGGACAGGGGCAAGAGACCCAGTACTTC.

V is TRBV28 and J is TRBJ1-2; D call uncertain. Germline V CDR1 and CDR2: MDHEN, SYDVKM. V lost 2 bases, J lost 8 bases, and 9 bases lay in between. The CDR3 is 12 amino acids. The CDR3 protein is CASSLIAKGYTF. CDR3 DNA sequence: TGTGCCAGCAGTTTAATAGCCAAGGGCTACACCTTC.

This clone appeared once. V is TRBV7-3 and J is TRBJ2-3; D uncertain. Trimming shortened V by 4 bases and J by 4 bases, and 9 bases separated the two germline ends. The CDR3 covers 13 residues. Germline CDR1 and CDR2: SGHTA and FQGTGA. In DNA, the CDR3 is TGTGCCAGCAGCTCCCTTATTGCAGATACGCAGTATTTT. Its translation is CASSSLIADTQYF.

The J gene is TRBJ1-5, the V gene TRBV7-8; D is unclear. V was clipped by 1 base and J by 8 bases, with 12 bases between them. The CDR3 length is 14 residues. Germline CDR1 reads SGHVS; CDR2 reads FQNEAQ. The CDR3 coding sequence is TGTGCCAGCAGCTTAGTTTCGGGGAACAAGCCCCAGCATTTT. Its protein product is CASSLVSGNKPQHF.